Below, one TCR beta chain is given with its context. Its antigen is undetermined. The sample comes from a study of shared clonotypes between healthy human individuals. Findings and caveats of the study: Depth was large, yet rarefaction showed that sorted-subset sequencing was incomplete.

Donation came from healthy HIV-negative adults that had no recent acute infections or vaccinations. In the CD4+ fraction, cells were divided into CD45RA+ naive and CD45RA-negative memory subsets. The CDR3 is made up of 15 amino acids. Germline V CDR1 and CDR2: LNHDA, SQIVND (reference sequence). V was clipped by 2 bases and J by 5 bases, with 10 bases between them. It was at deep level that the assay was run. Clones were sequenced by immunoSEQ multiplex PCR, and TCRdb holds only the in-frame ones, with some missing. The sample consists of 2 million to 2.5 million clones, around 95% of them appearing once.

Sequencing input: naive CD4+ T cells sorted from blood. Subset denoted: CD45RA+ positively selected. This receptor was taken from a man younger than 35 in good health. The chain uses TRBV19 and TRBJ1-6; D remains unclear. The CDR3 DNA sequence: TGTGCCAGTAGTATATTCGGGGAAAATAATTCACCCCTCCACTTT. Residues: CASSIFGENNSPLHF.